The T cell receptor beta chain described here comes from a study of blood T cell repertoires in COVID-19. Study in general: There were acute and convalescent COVID-19 samples, and they came from the United States, Italy and Spain. Nucleic acid was either cDNA or gDNA, and it came from T cells, B-cell-depleted T cells, or PBMCs.

Study processing details: Reference gene primer amplification gave estimated nucleated cell counts. Method: immunoSEQ multiplex PCR; TCRdb's copy keeps in-frame clones and lacks some. The DNA was the basis for D and trimming; V, J and clone size are from that table. The table records around 250,000 clones, 90% of them present only once. The Seattle site enrolled patients during active infection and followed them longitudinally. The CDR3 spans 11 residues. Germline V gene data show CDR1 as LGHDT and CDR2 as YNNKEL (reference sequence). Concerning this clone: A junction end diverges from the germline sequence, so it may reflect a read error.

J is TRBJ1-2 and V is TRBV3-1 (or the pseudogene TRBV3-2); 7 nucleotides match TRBD1. Sequences were obtained from peripheral blood. The sequence derives from a woman aged 60-75 years with COVID-19, enrolled during active disease. Here the CDR3 DNA reads TGTGCCAGCAGCCAAGCCGGGACAGCGAAATTC. Residues: CASSQAGTAKF.